This entry features one T cell receptor (beta chain) sequence. Its specificity is unknown. This specimen comes from a study of T cell responses to AZD1222 COVID-19 vaccine. As for the study in general: Both about-4-week and about-12-week second-dose recipients were combined. Findings and limits, study-wide: Spike-specific TCR breadth and depth were elevated following two AZD1222 doses. Seropositivity was recorded at baseline in only a handful of AZD1222 recipients. Spike regions recognized by vaccine-associated CD4 TCRs spanned the protein, led by 160-218 and 743-854.

Measured with immunoSEQ multiplex PCR; TCRdb has only the in-frame clones, and not every one. The sample has approximately 100,000 clones; 91% are singletons. There are 17 residues in the CDR3. CDR1 and CDR2 (germline): SGDLS, YYNGEE. Trimming took 2 bases from V and 5 from J; bases not matched to a gene: 13. The receptor comes from an adult in good health. The V gene is TRBV9, the J gene TRBJ2-7; 10 positions agree with TRBD1. The specimen comprised peripheral blood, sampled on day 0 of AZD1222 vaccination. The CDR3 protein is CASSVSSGQGSVNEQYF. DNA for the CDR3: TGTGCCAGCAGCGTGTCCTCGGGACAGGGGAGCGTCAACGAGCAGTACTTC.